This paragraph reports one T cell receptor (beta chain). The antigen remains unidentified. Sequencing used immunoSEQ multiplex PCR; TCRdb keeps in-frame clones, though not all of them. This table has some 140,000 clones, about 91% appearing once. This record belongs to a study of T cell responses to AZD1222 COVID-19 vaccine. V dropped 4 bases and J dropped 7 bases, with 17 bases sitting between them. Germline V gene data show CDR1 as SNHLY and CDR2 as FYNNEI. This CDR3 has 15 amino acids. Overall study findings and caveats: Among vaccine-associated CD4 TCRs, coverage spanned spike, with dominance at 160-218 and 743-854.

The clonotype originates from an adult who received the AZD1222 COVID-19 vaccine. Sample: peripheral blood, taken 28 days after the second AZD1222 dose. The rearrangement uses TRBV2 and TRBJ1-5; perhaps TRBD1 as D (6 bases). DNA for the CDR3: TGTGCCAGCAGTGTTGAACAGGGTCAGGGACAGCCCCAGCATTTT. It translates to CASSVEQGQGQPQHF.